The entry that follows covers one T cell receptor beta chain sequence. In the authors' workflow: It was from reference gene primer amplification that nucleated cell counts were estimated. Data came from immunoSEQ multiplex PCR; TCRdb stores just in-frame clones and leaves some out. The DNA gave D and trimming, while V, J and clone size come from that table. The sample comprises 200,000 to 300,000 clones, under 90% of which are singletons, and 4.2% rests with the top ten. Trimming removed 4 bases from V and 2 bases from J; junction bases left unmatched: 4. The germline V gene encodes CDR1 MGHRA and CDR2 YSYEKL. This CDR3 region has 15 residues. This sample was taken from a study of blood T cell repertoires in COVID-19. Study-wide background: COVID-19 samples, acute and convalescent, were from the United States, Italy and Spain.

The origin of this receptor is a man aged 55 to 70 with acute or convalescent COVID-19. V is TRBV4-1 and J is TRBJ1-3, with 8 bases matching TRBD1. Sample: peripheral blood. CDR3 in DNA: TGCGCCAGCAGCCCCCGACAGGGGACTGGAAACACCATATATTTT. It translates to CASSPRQGTGNTIYF.